The TCR beta chain under discussion was sequenced for a study of technical replicates of blood from four donors. Here immunoSEQ multiplex PCR was the method, and the copy in TCRdb shows in-frame clones only, minus some. Of more than 90,000 clones in the sample, about 95% were seen once. The TCR comes from a human donor in good health. Sequenced: T cells isolated from PBMCs.

CDR3 nucleotides: TGTGCCAGCAGTTACTCGGAGGGATCCTACGAGCAGTACTTC. Its protein product is CASSYSEGSYEQYF. The chain joins TRBV6-5 to TRBJ2-7; D is perhaps TRBD2 (6 bases). The germline gives CDR1 MNHEY, CDR2 SVGAGI. The CDR3 runs 14 residues. The V end lost 0 bases, the J end lost 1 base, and 7 bases lay between the germline ends.